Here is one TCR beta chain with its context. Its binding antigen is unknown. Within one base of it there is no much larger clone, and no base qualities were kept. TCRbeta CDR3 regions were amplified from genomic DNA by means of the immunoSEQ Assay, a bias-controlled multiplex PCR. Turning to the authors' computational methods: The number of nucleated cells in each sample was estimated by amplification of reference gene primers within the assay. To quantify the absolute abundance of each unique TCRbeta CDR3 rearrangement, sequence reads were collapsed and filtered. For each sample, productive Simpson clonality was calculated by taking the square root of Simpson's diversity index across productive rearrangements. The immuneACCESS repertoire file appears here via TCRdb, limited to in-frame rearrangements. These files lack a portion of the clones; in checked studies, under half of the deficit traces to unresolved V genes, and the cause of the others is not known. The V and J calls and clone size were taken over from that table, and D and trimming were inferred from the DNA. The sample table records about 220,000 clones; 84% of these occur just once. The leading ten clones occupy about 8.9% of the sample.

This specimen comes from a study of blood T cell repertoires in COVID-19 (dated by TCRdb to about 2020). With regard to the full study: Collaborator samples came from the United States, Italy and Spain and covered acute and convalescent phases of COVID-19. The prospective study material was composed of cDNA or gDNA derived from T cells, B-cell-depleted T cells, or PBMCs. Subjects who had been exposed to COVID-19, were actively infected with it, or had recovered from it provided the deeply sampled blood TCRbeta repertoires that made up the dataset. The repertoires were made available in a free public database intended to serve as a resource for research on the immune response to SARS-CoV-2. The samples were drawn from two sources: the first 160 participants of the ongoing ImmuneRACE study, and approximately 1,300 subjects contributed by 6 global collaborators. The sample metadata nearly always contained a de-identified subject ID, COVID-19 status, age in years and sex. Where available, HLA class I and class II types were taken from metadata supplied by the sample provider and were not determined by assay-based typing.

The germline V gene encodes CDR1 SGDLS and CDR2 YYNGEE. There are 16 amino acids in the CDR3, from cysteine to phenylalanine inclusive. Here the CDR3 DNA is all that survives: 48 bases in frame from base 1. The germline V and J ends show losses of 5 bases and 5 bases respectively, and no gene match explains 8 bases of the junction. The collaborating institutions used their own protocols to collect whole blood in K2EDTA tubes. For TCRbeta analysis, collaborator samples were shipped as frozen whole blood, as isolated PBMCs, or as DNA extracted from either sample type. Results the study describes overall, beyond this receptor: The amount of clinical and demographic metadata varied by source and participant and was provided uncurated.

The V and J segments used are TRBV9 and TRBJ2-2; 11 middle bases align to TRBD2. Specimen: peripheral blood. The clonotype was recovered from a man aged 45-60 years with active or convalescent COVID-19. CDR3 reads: CASSNLAGGRTGELFF. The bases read TGTGCCAGCAGTAATCTAGCGGGAGGACGGACCGGGGAGCTGTTTTTT.